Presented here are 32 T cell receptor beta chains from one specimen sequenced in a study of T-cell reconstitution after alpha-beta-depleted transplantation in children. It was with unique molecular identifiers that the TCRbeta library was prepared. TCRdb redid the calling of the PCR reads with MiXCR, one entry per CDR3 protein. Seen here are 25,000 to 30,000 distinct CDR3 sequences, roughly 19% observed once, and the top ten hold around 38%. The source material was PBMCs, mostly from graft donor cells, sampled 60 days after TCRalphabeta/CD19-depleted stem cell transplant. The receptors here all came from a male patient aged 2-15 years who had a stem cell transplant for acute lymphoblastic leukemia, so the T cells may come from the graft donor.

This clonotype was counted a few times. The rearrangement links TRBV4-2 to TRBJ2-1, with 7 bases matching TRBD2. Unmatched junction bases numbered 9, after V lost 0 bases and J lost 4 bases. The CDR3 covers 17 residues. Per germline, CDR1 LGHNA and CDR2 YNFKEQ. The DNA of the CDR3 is TGTGCCAGCAGCCAAGATTGGCGGGGGAGCGGGTACAATGAGCAGTTCTTC. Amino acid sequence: CASSQDWRGSGYNEQFF.

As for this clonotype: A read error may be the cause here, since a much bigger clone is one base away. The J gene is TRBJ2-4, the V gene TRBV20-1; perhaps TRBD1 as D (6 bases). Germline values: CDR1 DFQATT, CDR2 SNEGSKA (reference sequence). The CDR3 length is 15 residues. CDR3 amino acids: CGARNRQAGSNIQYF. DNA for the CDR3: TGCGGTGCTAGAAACCGACAGGCCGGCAGCAACATTCAGTACTTC.

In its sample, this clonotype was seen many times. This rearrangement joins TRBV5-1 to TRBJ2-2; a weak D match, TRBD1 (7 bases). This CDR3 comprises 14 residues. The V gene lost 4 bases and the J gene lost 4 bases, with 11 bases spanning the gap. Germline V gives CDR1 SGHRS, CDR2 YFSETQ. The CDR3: CASSRQGGTGELFF. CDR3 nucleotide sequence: TGCGCCAGCAGCCGACAGGGAGGCACCGGGGAGCTGTTTTTT.

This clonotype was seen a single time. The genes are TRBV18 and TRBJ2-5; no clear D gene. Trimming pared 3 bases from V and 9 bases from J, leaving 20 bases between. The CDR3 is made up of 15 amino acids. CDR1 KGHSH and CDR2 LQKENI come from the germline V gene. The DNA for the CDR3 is TGTGCCAGCTCACCTTGGACGGAATTGAGCCAGGCCCAGTACTTC. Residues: CASSPWTELSQAQYF.

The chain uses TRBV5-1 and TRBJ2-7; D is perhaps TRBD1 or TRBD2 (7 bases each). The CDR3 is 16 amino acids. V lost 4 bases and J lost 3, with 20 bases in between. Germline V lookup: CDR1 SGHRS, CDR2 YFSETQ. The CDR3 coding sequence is TGCGCCAGCAGCCCCGGGGGGACAGCAAATTACTACGAGCAGTACTTC. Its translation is CASSPGGTANYYEQYF. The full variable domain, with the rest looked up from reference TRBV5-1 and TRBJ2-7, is KAGVTQTPRYLIKTRGQQVTLSCSPISGHRSVSWYQQTPGQGLQFLFEYFSETQRNKGNFPGRFSGRQFSNSRSEMNVSTLELGDSALYLCASSPGGTANYYEQYFGPGTRLTVT.

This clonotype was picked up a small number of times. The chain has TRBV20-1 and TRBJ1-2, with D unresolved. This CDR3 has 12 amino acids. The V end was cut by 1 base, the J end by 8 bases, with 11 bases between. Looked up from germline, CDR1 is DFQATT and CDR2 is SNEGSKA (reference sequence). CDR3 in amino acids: CSARANLGGYTF. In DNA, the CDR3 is TGCAGTGCTAGAGCGAACCTCGGGGGCTACACCTTC.

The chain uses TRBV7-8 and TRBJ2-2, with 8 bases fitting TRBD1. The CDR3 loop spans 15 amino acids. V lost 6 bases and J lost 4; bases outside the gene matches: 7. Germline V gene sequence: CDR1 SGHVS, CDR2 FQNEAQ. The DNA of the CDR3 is TGTGCCAGCAGGCCCAGGGACAGGATCACCGGGGAGCTGTTTTTT. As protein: CASRPRDRITGELFF.

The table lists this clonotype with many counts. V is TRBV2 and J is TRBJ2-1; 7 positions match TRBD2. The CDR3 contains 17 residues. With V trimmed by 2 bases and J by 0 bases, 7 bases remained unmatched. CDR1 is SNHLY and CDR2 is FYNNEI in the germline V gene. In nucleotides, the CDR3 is TGTGCCAGCAGTGAACGGCTAGGCGGGAGCTCCTACAATGAGCAGTTCTTC. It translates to CASSERLGGSSYNEQFF.

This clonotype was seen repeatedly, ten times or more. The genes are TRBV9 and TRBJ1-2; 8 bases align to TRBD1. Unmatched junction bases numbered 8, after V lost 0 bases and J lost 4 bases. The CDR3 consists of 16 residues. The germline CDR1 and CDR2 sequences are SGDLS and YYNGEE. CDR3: CASSVGTGPNLYGYTF. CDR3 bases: TGTGCCAGCAGCGTAGGGACAGGGCCGAATCTCTATGGCTACACCTTC.

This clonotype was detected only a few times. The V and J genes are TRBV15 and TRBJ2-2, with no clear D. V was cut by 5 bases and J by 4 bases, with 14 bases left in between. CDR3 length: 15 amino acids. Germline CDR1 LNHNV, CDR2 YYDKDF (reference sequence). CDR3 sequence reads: CATSSRLTTTGELFF. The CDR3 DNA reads TGTGCCACCAGCTCTCGTCTGACCACCACCGGGGAGCTGTTTTTT.

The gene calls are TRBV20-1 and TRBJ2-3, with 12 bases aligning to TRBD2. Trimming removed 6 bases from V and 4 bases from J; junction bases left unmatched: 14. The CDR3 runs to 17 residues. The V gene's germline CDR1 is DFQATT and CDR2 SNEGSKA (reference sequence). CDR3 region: CSALTSGGPPNPDTQYF. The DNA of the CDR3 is TGCAGTGCGCTTACTAGCGGGGGGCCACCGAATCCAGATACGCAGTATTTT.

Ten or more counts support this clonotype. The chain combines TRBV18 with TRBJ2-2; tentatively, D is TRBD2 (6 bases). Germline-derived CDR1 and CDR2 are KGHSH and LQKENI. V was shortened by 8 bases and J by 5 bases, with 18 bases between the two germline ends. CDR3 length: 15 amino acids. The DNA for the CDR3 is TGTGCCAGCCAACGGACGGGGGAAATGACCGGGGAGCTGTTTTTT. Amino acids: CASQRTGEMTGELFF.

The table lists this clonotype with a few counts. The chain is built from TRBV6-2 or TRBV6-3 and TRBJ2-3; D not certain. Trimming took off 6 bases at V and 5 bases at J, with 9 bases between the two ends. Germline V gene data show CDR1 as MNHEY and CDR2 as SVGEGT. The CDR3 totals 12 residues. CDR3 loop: CASRGFVDTQYF. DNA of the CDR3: TGTGCCAGCAGGGGGTTTGTAGATACGCAGTATTTT.

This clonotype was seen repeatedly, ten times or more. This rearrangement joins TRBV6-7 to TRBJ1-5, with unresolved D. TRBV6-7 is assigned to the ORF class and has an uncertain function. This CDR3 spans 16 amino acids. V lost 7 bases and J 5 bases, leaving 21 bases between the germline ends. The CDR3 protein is CASTHKLTEEDQPQHF. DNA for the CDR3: TGTGCCAGCACCCACAAACTTACGGAAGAGGATCAGCCCCAGCATTTT.

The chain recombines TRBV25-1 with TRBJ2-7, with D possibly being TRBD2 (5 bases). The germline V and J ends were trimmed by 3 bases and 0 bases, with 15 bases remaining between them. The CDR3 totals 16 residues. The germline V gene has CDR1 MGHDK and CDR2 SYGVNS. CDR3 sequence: CASSDKSDYFSYEQYF. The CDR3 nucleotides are TGTGCCAGCAGTGATAAGTCAGACTACTTCTCCTACGAGCAGTACTTC.

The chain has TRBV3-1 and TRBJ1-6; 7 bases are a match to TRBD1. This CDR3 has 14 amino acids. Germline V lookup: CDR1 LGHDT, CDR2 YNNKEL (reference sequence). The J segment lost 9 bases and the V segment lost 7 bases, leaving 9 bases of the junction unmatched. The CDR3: CASTTGADGSPLHF. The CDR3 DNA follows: TGTGCCAGCACCACAGGGGCGGATGGTTCACCCCTCCACTTT.

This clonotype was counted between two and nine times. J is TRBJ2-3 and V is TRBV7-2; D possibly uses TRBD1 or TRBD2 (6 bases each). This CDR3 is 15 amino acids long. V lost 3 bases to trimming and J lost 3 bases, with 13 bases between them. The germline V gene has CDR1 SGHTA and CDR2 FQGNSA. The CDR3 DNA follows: TGTGCCAGCAGCTTCACGGGGGCGCAGACAGATACGCAGTATTTT. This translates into CASSFTGAQTDTQYF.

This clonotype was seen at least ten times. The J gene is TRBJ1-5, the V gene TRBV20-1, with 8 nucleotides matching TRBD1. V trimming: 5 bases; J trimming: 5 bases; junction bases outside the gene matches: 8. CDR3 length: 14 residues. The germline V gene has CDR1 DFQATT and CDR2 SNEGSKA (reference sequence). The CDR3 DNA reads TGCAGTGCTGCTCTAGGACAGGGATATCAGCCCCAGCATTTT. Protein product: CSAALGQGYQPQHF.

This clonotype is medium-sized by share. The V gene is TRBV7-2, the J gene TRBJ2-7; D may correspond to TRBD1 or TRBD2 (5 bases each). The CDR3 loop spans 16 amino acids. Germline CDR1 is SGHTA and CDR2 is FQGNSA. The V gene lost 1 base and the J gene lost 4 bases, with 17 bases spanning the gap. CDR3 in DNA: TGTGCCAGCAGCTTAGTAGGAGGCAGGGTAGTTTACGAGCAGTACTTC. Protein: CASSLVGGRVVYEQYF. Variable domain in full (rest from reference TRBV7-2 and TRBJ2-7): GAGVSQSPSNKVTEKGKDVELRCDPISGHTALYWYRQSLGQGLEFLIYFQGNSAPDKSGLPSDRFSAERTGGSVSTLTIQRTQQEDSAVYLCASSLVGGRVVYEQYFGPGTRLTVT.

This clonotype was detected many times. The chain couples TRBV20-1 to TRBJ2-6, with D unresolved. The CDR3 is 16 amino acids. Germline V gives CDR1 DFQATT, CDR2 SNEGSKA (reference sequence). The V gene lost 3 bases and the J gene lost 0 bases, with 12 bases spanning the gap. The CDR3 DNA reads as TGCAGTGCTAGTACTGGCGAAGACTCTGGGGCCAACGTCCTGACTTTC. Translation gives CSASTGEDSGANVLTF.

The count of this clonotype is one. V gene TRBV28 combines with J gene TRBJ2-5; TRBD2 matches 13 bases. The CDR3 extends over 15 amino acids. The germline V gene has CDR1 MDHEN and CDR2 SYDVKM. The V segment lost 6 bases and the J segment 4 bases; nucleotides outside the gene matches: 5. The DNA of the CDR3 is TGTGCCAGCAGCCTAGGACTAGCGGGAGTAGAGACCCAGTACTTC. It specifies CASSLGLAGVETQYF.

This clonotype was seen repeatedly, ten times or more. In nucleotides, the CDR3 is TGTGCCAGCAGCCCTTTAAAAAAGGGACAGCTTAAAAGGAACACTGAAGCTTTCTTT. Translated: CASSPLKKGQLKRNTEAFF. The chain combines TRBV6-2 or TRBV6-3 with TRBJ1-1, with TRBD1 matching over 7 bases. CDR3 length: 19 residues. J was trimmed by 1 base and V by 6 bases; bases with no gene match: 20. Germline CDR1 is MNHEY and CDR2 is SVGEGT.

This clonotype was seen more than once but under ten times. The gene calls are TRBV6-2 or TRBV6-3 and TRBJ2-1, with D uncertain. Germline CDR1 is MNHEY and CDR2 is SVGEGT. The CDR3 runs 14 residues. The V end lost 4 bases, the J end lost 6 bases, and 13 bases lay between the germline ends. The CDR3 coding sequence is TGTGCCAGCAGTTCGGGTGGACCCCCCAATGAGCAGTTCTTC. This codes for CASSSGGPPNEQFF.

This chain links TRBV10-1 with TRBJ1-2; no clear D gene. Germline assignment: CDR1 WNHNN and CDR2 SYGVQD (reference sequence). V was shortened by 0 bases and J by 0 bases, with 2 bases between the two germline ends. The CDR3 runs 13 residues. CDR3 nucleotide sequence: TGCGCCAGCAGTGAGTCAGCTAACTATGGCTACACCTTC. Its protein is CASSESANYGYTF.

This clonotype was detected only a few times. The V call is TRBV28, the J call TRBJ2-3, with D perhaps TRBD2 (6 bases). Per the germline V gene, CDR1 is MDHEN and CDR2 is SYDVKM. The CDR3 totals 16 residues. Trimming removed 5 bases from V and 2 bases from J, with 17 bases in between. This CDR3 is CASSLPEGLHTDTQYF. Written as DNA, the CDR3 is TGTGCCAGCAGTCTCCCGGAAGGACTACACACAGATACGCAGTATTTT.

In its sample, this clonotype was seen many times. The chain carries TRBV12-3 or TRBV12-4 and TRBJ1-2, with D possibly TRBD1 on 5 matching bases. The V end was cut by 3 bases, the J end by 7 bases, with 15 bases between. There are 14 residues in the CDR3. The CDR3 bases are TGTGCCAGCAGTTTGGGGGGGGGATTGGGTGGCTACACCTTC. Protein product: CASSLGGGLGGYTF.

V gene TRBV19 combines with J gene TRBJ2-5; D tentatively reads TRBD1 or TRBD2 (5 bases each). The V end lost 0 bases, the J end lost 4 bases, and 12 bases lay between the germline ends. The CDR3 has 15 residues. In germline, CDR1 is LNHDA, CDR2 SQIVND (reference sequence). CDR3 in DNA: TGTGCCAGTAGTATAGATATGGGGGTTGGAGAGACCCAGTACTTC. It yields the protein CASSIDMGVGETQYF.

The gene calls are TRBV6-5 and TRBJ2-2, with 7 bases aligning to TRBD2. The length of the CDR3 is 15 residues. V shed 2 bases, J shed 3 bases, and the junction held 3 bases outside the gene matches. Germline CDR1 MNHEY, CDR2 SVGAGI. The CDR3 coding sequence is TGTGCCAGCAGTTACCCAGGGAGGGACACCGGGGAGCTGTTTTTT. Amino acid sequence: CASSYPGRDTGELFF.

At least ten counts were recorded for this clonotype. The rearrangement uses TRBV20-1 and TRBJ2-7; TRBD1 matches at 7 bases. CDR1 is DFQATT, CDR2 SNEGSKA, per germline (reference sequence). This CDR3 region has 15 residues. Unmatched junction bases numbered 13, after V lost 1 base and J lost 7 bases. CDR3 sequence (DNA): TGCAGTGCTAGAGCTACGACAGGGTATACGGGAGAGCAGTACTTC. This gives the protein CSARATTGYTGEQYF.

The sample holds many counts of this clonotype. CDR3 DNA sequence: TGTGCTAGTGGTTTGGGGGACAGGGAGGCAGATACGCAGTATTTT. Encoded protein: CASGLGDREADTQYF. The chain is built from TRBV12-5 and TRBJ2-3; 9 bases fit TRBD1. The CDR3 length is 15 residues. Germline CDR1 and CDR2: LGHNT and FRNRAP. Trimming at V came to 1 base and at J to 4 bases, leaving 3 bases not matched to a gene.

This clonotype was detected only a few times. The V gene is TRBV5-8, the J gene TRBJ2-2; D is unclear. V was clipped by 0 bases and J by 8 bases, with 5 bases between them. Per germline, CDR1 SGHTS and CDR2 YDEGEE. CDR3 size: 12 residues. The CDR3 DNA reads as TGTGCCAGCAGCTTGGCCAAGGGGGAGCTGTTTTTT. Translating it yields CASSLAKGELFF.

The DNA of the CDR3 is TGCAGTGCGCGGGAGGCCGCGAACACCGGGGAGCTGTTTTTT. The encoded protein is CSAREAANTGELFF. The genes are TRBV20-1 and TRBJ2-2; 8 bases line up with TRBD2. The CDR3 has 14 residues. Germline-derived CDR1 and CDR2 are DFQATT and SNEGSKA (reference sequence). V was clipped by 6 bases and J by 0 bases; unmatched bases: 3.